The 31 T cell receptor beta chains below come from one sample, sequenced in a study of CD8+ T cells in alopecia areata. RNA was extracted and reverse transcribed into cDNA as the sequencing template. Sequencing was performed with immunoSEQ multiplex PCR; in TCRdb, only in-frame clones are kept and a portion is missing. Of some 22,000 clones in the sample, roughly 50% were seen once. The sample consisted of NKG2D-high CD8+ T cells sorted from blood. The origin of the receptors is a human donor with alopecia areata.

The chain combines TRBV4-1 with TRBJ1-5, with D perhaps matching TRBD1 (6 bases). The length of the CDR3 is 16 residues. The V and J ends lost 0 bases and 6 bases respectively, with 15 bases between them. In germline, CDR1 is MGHRA, CDR2 YSYEKL. The CDR3 sequence is CASSQERSGAGQPQHF. The CDR3 DNA reads as TGCGCCAGCAGCCAAGAAAGATCAGGGGCTGGTCAGCCCCAGCATTTT.

This clone has only a few counts. This chain uses TRBV27 with TRBJ2-7; tentative D call: TRBD2 (5 bases). Germline V gene sequence: CDR1 MNHEY, CDR2 SMNVEV (reference sequence). The germline V and J ends were trimmed by 5 bases and 3 bases, with 20 bases remaining between them. The CDR3 runs 16 residues. The CDR3 loop reads CASSLRSSGPLYEQYF. The CDR3 DNA is TGTGCCAGCAGTCTCCGCTCAAGCGGCCCTCTCTACGAGCAGTACTTC.

The chain uses TRBV19 and TRBJ2-1; 9 bases line up with TRBD2. The CDR3 is 15 amino acids. Per the germline V gene, CDR1 is LNHDA and CDR2 is SQIVND (reference sequence). With 5 bases clipped from V and 6 bases from J, the junction kept 8 bases outside the gene matches. In nucleotides, the CDR3 is TGTGCCAGTAGTGTACCGGGACTAGCTTTCAATGAGCAGTTCTTC. Encoded protein: CASSVPGLAFNEQFF.

This clone was counted only a few times. The chain links TRBV7-8 to TRBJ2-5; 16 bases are shared with TRBD2. The germline V gene has CDR1 SGHVS and CDR2 FQNEAQ. V was clipped by 6 bases and J by 5 bases; unmatched bases: 9. The CDR3 totals 17 residues. The CDR3 nucleotides read TGTGCCAGCAGAAGTGGGACTAGCGGGAGGGCCGGGGAGACCCAGTACTTC. Translation: CASRSGTSGRAGETQYF.

The gene calls are TRBV5-6 and TRBJ2-1; TRBD2 is a possible D gene (6 bases). The CDR3 totals 17 residues. The ends were cut back, 4 bases at V and 0 bases at J, with 17 bases in the middle. The germline gives CDR1 SGHDT, CDR2 YYEEEE. CDR3 amino acids: CASSITPGLPSYNEQFF. DNA for the CDR3: TGTGCCAGCAGCATCACCCCGGGACTCCCCTCCTACAATGAGCAGTTCTTC. Full variable domain (missing parts from reference TRBV5-6 and TRBJ2-1): DAGVTQSPTHLIKTRGQQVTLRCSPKSGHDTVSWYQQALGQGPQFIFQYYEEEERQRGNFPDRFSGHQFPNYSSELNVNALLLGDSALYLCASSITPGLPSYNEQFFGPGTRLTVL.

This clone has just a few counts. The rearrangement uses TRBV6-1 and TRBJ2-7; possibly TRBD2 for D (6 bases). Trimming left V 11 bases short and J 3 bases short, with 17 bases between. This CDR3 has 13 residues. Germline V gene data show CDR1 as MNHNS and CDR2 as SASEGT. CDR3 sequence reads: CAHRKDGSYEQYF. In DNA, the CDR3 is TGTGCCCATAGAAAGGACGGGAGCTACGAGCAGTACTTC.

This chain uses TRBV4-1 with TRBJ1-5, with 8 bases fitting TRBD1. Germline loops: CDR1 MGHRA, CDR2 YSYEKL. The CDR3 contains 15 residues. The ends lost 1 base at V and 7 bases at J; junction bases unmatched: 6. The CDR3 region is CASSQVFGQGQPQHF. CDR3 nucleotide sequence: TGCGCCAGCAGCCAAGTTTTTGGACAGGGACAGCCCCAGCATTTT.

This clone was seen more than once but under ten times. The genes are TRBV6-5 and TRBJ2-7; 13 nucleotides align to TRBD2. V shed 8 bases and J 7 bases; nucleotides not matched to a gene: 8. Per the germline V gene, CDR1 is MNHEY and CDR2 is SVGAGI. The CDR3 is made up of 14 amino acids. CDR3 loop: CASRAGTSGNEQYF. The CDR3 nucleotides are TGTGCCAGCCGAGCCGGGACTAGCGGGAATGAGCAGTACTTC.

J is TRBJ2-7 and V is TRBV6-6; TRBD2 is a possible D gene (6 bases). The CDR3 is 13 amino acids. Trimming shortened V by 8 bases and J by 6 bases, and 17 bases separated the two germline ends. Germline-derived CDR1 and CDR2 are MNHNY and SVGAGI (reference sequence). The CDR3 protein is CASSRGGRPEQYF. For the CDR3, the DNA is TGTGCCAGCTCTCGCGGAGGGCGGCCCGAGCAGTACTTC.

The gene calls are TRBV19 and TRBJ2-6; D not certain. This CDR3 is built from 18 residues. Germline V gene sequence: CDR1 LNHDA, CDR2 SQIVND (reference sequence). Trimming took 2 bases from V and 4 from J, leaving 18 bases between them. The CDR3 protein is CASSISNSVFGGANVLTF. The CDR3 coding sequence is TGTGCCAGTAGTATATCCAACAGCGTGTTTGGGGGGGCCAACGTCCTGACTTTC.

The chain is built from TRBV9 and TRBJ2-2, with TRBD1 as a possible D gene (5 bases). CDR1 SGDLS and CDR2 YYNGEE come from the germline V gene. The V and J ends lost 3 bases and 6 bases respectively, with 12 bases between them. This CDR3 region has 14 residues. The CDR3 nucleotides read TGTGCCAGCAGCGCTTCAACAGGAGCCGGGGAGCTGTTTTTT. Amino acids: CASSASTGAGELFF.

As to this clone: A junction end diverges from the germline sequence, so it may reflect a read error. The chain has TRBV6-1 and TRBJ2-5; D unresolved. Germline loops: CDR1 MNHNS, CDR2 SASEGT. The CDR3 totals 14 residues. Here the CDR3 reads CAISVHGSQETQYF. The CDR3 DNA reads TGTGCCATCAGTGTCCACGGCAGCCAAGAGACCCAGTACTTC.

The chain has TRBV4-1 and TRBJ2-4; 10 nucleotides line up with TRBD2. The CDR3 has 19 amino acids. The J segment lost 0 bases and the V segment lost 2 bases, leaving 10 bases of the junction unmatched. The germline V gene has CDR1 MGHRA and CDR2 YSYEKL. CDR3 sequence (DNA): TGCGCCAGCAGCCAACCTCCAGGACTAGCGGATATAGCCAAAAACATTCAGTACTTC. As protein: CASSQPPGLADIAKNIQYF.

The chain has TRBV15 and TRBJ2-3, with 7 nucleotides matching TRBD2. The CDR3 spans 16 residues. V was clipped by 0 bases and J by 0 bases; unmatched bases: 3. CDR1 LNHNV and CDR2 YYDKDF come from the germline V gene (reference sequence). The CDR3 region has the DNA TGTGCCACCAGCAGAGATCCGGGAGGTAGCACAGATACGCAGTATTTT. Amino acid sequence: CATSRDPGGSTDTQYF.

The chain has TRBV5-1 and TRBJ1-1, with 7 bases aligning to TRBD1. The V gene's germline CDR1 is SGHRS and CDR2 YFSETQ. The CDR3 sequence is 16 residues long. J was trimmed by 2 bases and V by 2 bases; bases with no gene match: 9. CDR3 region: CASSFGQEEYNTEAFF. The CDR3 DNA is TGCGCCAGCAGCTTCGGACAGGAGGAGTACAACACTGAAGCTTTCTTT.

As for this clone: Its ends do not fully match the called genes, so a read error is possible. This chain joins TRBV7-7 and TRBJ2-1, with a possible D match to TRBD2 (6 bases). CDR3 length: 14 amino acids. Looked up from germline, CDR1 is SSHAT and CDR2 is FNYEAQ (reference sequence). The CDR3 DNA reads as TGTGCTAGCAGCTTATCGGGACTCAAAAATGAGCAGTTCTTC. Encoded protein: CASSLSGLKNEQFF.

The V and J genes are TRBV7-9 and TRBJ2-7; D gene ambiguous. The V gene lost 3 bases and the J gene lost 3 bases, with 12 bases spanning the gap. Per the germline V gene, CDR1 is SEHNR and CDR2 is FQNEAQ (reference sequence). The CDR3 sequence is 14 residues long. DNA for the CDR3: TGTGCCAGCAGCTTTTCCAGCCTCGTCTACGAGCAGTACTTC. It is translated as CASSFSSLVYEQYF.

This chain joins TRBV18 and TRBJ2-2, with D tentatively TRBD1 or TRBD2 (5 bases each). The CDR3 is 14 amino acids. Germline V lookup: CDR1 KGHSH, CDR2 LQKENI. The ends were cut back, 5 bases at V and 5 bases at J, with 12 bases in the middle. CDR3 in amino acids: CASSTGPLTGELFF. CDR3 nucleotides: TGTGCCAGCTCAACGGGACCGCTTACCGGGGAGCTGTTTTTT.

The V gene is TRBV5-1, the J gene TRBJ2-7; D gene unclear. Deletions cut 4 bases from V and 4 bases from J, with 24 bases between. Germline-derived CDR1 and CDR2 are SGHRS and YFSETQ. This CDR3 is 17 amino acids long. In DNA form, the CDR3 reads TGCGCCAGCAGCCCAGGATGCTGCGTCGGGCGAGCATACGAGCAGTACTTC. Protein sequence: CASSPGCCVGRAYEQYF.

The CDR3, as DNA: TGTGCCAGCAGTTCGGACAGCTCCTACAATGAGCAGTTCTTC. Translated: CASSSDSSYNEQFF. The V and J genes are TRBV28 and TRBJ2-1, with D perhaps TRBD1 (6 bases). The V and J ends lost 4 bases and 0 bases respectively, with 7 bases between them. The germline V gene has CDR1 MDHEN and CDR2 SYDVKM. This CDR3 comprises 14 residues.

The chain joins TRBV7-8 to TRBJ1-1, with 7 bases aligning to TRBD1. The length of the CDR3 is 14 residues. V was pared by 1 base and J by 3 bases, with 2 bases of the junction left unmatched. The V gene's germline CDR1 is SGHVS and CDR2 FQNEAQ. The CDR3 DNA follows: TGTGCCAGCAGCTTAGGGACAGGACACACTGAAGCTTTCTTT. Translation gives CASSLGTGHTEAFF.

This chain uses TRBV13 with TRBJ2-5; no definite D call. Germline loops: CDR1 PRHDT, CDR2 FYEKMQ (reference sequence). V shed 0 bases and J shed 4 bases, with 3 bases lying between them. CDR3 length: 12 residues. The CDR3 nucleotides are TGTGCCAGCAGCTTAGGAAGAGAGACCCAGTACTTC. It encodes CASSLGRETQYF.

This clone was seen only a few times. The chain employs TRBV28 and TRBJ2-7, with D perhaps TRBD1 or TRBD2 (7 bases each). There are 15 residues in the CDR3. Germline V CDR1 and CDR2: MDHEN, SYDVKM. The V end was cut by 4 bases, the J end by 2 bases, with 15 bases between. The CDR3 nucleotides are TGTGCCAGCAGTTCGAGCGGGACAGTGACCTACGAGCAGTACTTC. This codes for CASSSSGTVTYEQYF. The variable domain in full, with the rest retrieved from reference TRBV28 and TRBJ2-7, is DVKVTQSSRYLVKRTGEKVFLECVQDMDHENMFWYRQDPGLGLRLIYFSYDVKMKEKGDIPEGYSVSREKKERFSLILESASTNQTSMYLCASSSSGTVTYEQYFGPGTRLTVT.

This CDR3 is CASSPQRERVYEQFF. CDR3 nucleotides: TGTGCCAGCAGCCCTCAGCGGGAGCGGGTTTATGAGCAGTTCTTC. V usage is TRBV7-3 and J usage is TRBJ2-1; 8 bases fit TRBD2. The V segment lost 5 bases and the J segment 8 bases; nucleotides outside the gene matches: 11. The CDR3 sequence is 15 residues long. The germline gives CDR1 SGHTA, CDR2 FQGTGA.

A few counts support this clone. The rearrangement links TRBV7-9 to TRBJ2-6; TRBD1 matches at 8 bases. CDR1 is SEHNR, CDR2 FQNEAQ, per germline (reference sequence). The V and J ends lost 5 bases and 2 bases, in that order; junction bases with no gene match: 2. The CDR3 extends over 15 amino acids. The CDR3 DNA reads as TGTGCCAGCAGCGCACAGGGGGCTGGGGCCAACGTCCTGACTTTC. This codes for CASSAQGAGANVLTF.

The chain uses TRBV28 and TRBJ2-7; possibly TRBD2 for D (5 bases). Germline-derived CDR1 and CDR2 are MDHEN and SYDVKM. CDR3 length equals 16 residues. The V and J ends lost 2 bases and 2 bases respectively, with 16 bases between them. The CDR3 coding sequence is TGTGCCAGCAGTTTACCCAAAACTAGTTTTCCCTACGAGCAGTACTTC. This translates into CASSLPKTSFPYEQYF.

This clone was seen a handful of times. This chain links TRBV5-4 with TRBJ2-1; 7 nucleotides align to TRBD2. Germline V gene sequence: CDR1 SGHNT, CDR2 YYREEE (reference sequence). Trimming took 4 bases from V and 7 from J; bases not matched to a gene: 8. This CDR3 has 14 amino acids. DNA for the CDR3: TGTGCCAGCAGCCTAAGAATTAGCGGGAATGAGCAGTTCTTC. Protein product: CASSLRISGNEQFF.

J is TRBJ1-1 and V is TRBV5-4; D uncertain. The germline V and J ends were trimmed by 0 bases and 0 bases, with 6 bases remaining between them. Looked up from germline, CDR1 is SGHNT and CDR2 is YYREEE (reference sequence). CDR3 length equals 14 residues. The CDR3 loop reads CASSLDRLNTEAFF. In DNA form, the CDR3 reads TGTGCCAGCAGCTTGGACAGACTGAACACTGAAGCTTTCTTT.

The chain employs TRBV5-1 and TRBJ1-2; D gene unclear. V dropped 0 bases and J dropped 0 bases, with 15 bases sitting between them. The CDR3 consists of 17 residues. The germline CDR1 and CDR2 sequences are SGHRS and YFSETQ. The CDR3 spells CASSLADGPVANYGYTF. As DNA, the CDR3 is TGCGCCAGCAGCTTGGCTGACGGACCCGTAGCTAACTATGGCTACACCTTC.

The J gene is TRBJ2-7, the V gene TRBV5-1, with D maybe TRBD1 (5 bases). In germline, CDR1 is SGHRS, CDR2 YFSETQ. The V gene lost 1 base and the J gene lost 7 bases, with 12 bases spanning the gap. The CDR3 runs 13 residues. CDR3 amino acids: CASSLYRSLEQYF. The DNA for the CDR3 is TGCGCCAGCAGCTTGTACAGGTCGTTGGAGCAGTACTTC. Full variable domain (rest looked up from reference TRBV5-1 and TRBJ2-7): KAGVTQTPRYLIKTRGQQVTLSCSPISGHRSVSWYQQTPGQGLQFLFEYFSETQRNKGNFPGRFSGRQFSNSRSEMNVSTLELGDSALYLCASSLYRSLEQYFGPGTRLTVT.

The chain employs TRBV10-3 and TRBJ1-1; 7 bases are a match to TRBD1. CDR3 length: 13 amino acids. V lost 7 bases to trimming and J lost 3 bases; unmatched junction nucleotides: 5. Germline V gene data show CDR1 as ENHRY and CDR2 as SYGVKD. CDR3 nucleotide sequence: TGTGCCATCAAGCGGGACAGCCACACTGAAGCTTTCTTT. It specifies CAIKRDSHTEAFF.